The next 10 T cell receptor beta chains were all read from a single sample in a study of blood T cell repertoires in COVID-19. Here immunoSEQ multiplex PCR was the method, and the copy in TCRdb shows in-frame clones only, minus some. The table shows under 200,000 clones, with 80% occurring only once. Sequenced sample: peripheral blood. Every receptor here comes from a man in his sixties with acute or convalescent COVID-19.

The chain uses TRBV4-2 and TRBJ1-2, with a possible D match to TRBD1 (5 bases). CDR1 is LGHNA, CDR2 YNFKEQ, per germline. There are 15 residues in the CDR3. Trimming took 3 bases from V and 6 from J, leaving 17 bases between them. The CDR3 sequence: CASSQNQGSENGYTF. CDR3 bases: TGTGCCAGCAGCCAGAACCAGGGTTCGGAAAATGGCTACACCTTC.

The rearrangement joins TRBV28 to TRBJ1-2, with a weak D call TRBD1 (5 bases). Trimming removed 4 bases from V and 1 base from J, with 16 bases in between. Germline V gene lookup returns CDR1 MDHEN and CDR2 SYDVKM. CDR3 length: 16 amino acids. The CDR3 is CASSSTTEFFNYGYTF. The CDR3 nucleotides are TGTGCCAGCAGTTCTACGACAGAATTCTTTAACTATGGCTACACCTTC.

The chain joins TRBV6-5 to TRBJ1-5, with 8 nucleotides matching TRBD1. The CDR3 is 15 amino acids. The ends lost 6 bases at V and 5 bases at J; junction bases unmatched: 9. CDR1 and CDR2 from the germline V gene are MNHEY and SVGAGI. The CDR3 nucleotides are TGTGCCAGCAGACCCAGGACAGGGCGGCATCAGCCCCAGCATTTT. It encodes CASRPRTGRHQPQHF.

The chain uses TRBV24-1 and TRBJ1-5, with TRBD1 matching 11 bases. The CDR3 has 16 amino acids. Trimming removed 4 bases from V and 6 bases from J; junction bases left unmatched: 7. Germline CDR1 and CDR2: KGHDR and SFDVKD. CDR3 sequence (DNA): TGTGCCACCAGTGACTCCGGGACAGGGGGAGGTCAGCCCCAGCATTTT. Translation: CATSDSGTGGGQPQHF.

This clone came up a few times. The chain carries TRBV7-9 and TRBJ2-3; D is possibly TRBD2 (6 bases). V lost 1 base and J 4 bases, leaving 15 bases between the germline ends. There are 16 residues in the CDR3. Germline V gene sequence: CDR1 SEHNR, CDR2 FQNEAQ (reference sequence). Here the CDR3 reads CASSLVPGSSADTQYF. For the CDR3, the DNA is TGTGCCAGCAGCTTAGTACCCGGGAGCAGCGCAGATACGCAGTATTTT.

The chain recombines TRBV12-3 or TRBV12-4 with TRBJ2-1; D uncertain. With 5 bases removed from V and 10 bases from J, the gap between germline ends came to 15 bases. CDR3 size: 13 residues. CDR3 sequence (DNA): TGTGCCAGCAGTCCGCCCGCCTCGCTAGAGCAGTTCTTC. Translated, it gives CASSPPASLEQFF.

The V and J genes are TRBV13 and TRBJ1-3, with D possibly matching TRBD1 (5 bases). The germline gives CDR1 PRHDT, CDR2 FYEKMQ (reference sequence). Trimming shortened V by 1 base and J by 0 bases, and 22 bases separated the two germline ends. The CDR3 contains 20 residues. The chain's CDR3 is CASSLVKADWRDLSGNTIYF. The CDR3, as DNA: TGTGCCAGCAGCTTAGTTAAGGCCGATTGGCGGGACCTCTCTGGAAACACCATATATTTT.

The chain carries TRBV7-8 and TRBJ2-1, with 7 bases fitting TRBD2. The CDR3 has 15 amino acids. Germline V gives CDR1 SGHVS, CDR2 FQNEAQ. Unmatched junction bases numbered 7, after V lost 3 bases and J lost 5 bases. CDR3 sequence: CASSLGGGLHNEQFF. In DNA form, the CDR3 reads TGTGCCAGCAGCTTGGGGGGAGGGCTCCACAATGAGCAGTTCTTC. Supplemented by reference TRBV7-8 and TRBJ2-1, the full variable domain reads GAGVSQSPRYKVAKRGQDVALRCDPISGHVSLFWYQQALGQGPEFLTYFQNEAQLDKSGLPSDRFFAERPEGSVSTLKIQRTQQEDSAVYLCASSLGGGLHNEQFFGPGTRLTVL.

The chain carries TRBV6-5 and TRBJ1-1; the D gene is possibly TRBD1 (5 bases). V shed 6 bases and J shed 6 bases, with 5 bases lying between them. The CDR3 is 10 residues long. The germline V gene encodes CDR1 MNHEY and CDR2 SVGAGI. CDR3 nucleotide sequence: TGTGCCAGCAGGGGGCCTGAAGCTTTCTTT. Amino acid sequence: CASRGPEAFF.

The chain recombines TRBV9 with TRBJ2-1; 9 bases map to TRBD2. V trimming: 6 bases; J trimming: 1 base; junction bases outside the gene matches: 11. The germline gives CDR1 SGDLS, CDR2 YYNGEE. There are 17 residues in the CDR3. CDR3 sequence: CASTGVAGDPSYNEQFF. CDR3 bases: TGTGCCAGCACGGGGGTAGCGGGAGATCCGTCCTACAATGAGCAGTTCTTC.